This entry features one T cell receptor (beta chain) sequence. This sample is part of a study of OX40 agonist ivuxolimab in advanced cancers. Data came from immunoSEQ multiplex PCR; TCRdb stores just in-frame clones and leaves some out. Here the sample spans 45,000 to 50,000 clones, 80% to 90% being singletons. Trimming cost V 0 bases and J 7 bases, with 15 bases left between them. There are 15 residues in the CDR3. Germline CDR1 and CDR2: LGHNA and YNFKEQ. Specimen: CD4+ or CD8+ T cells sorted from blood, collected in a trial of the OX40 agonist ivuxolimab. The clonotype was recovered from an adult with an advanced solid tumor such as melanoma, head and neck, liver or kidney cancer. The V and J genes are TRBV4-2 and TRBJ1-2; D remains unclear. CDR3 sequence: CASSQEMGGRGGYTF. The CDR3 DNA reads as TGTGCCAGCAGCCAAGAAATGGGAGGTCGCGGTGGCTACACCTTC.